One sample yielded the 32 T cell receptor beta chains listed below, sequenced in a study of T-cell reconstitution after alpha-beta-depleted transplantation in children. Study-wide points: It was newly produced T cells that mostly accounted for T-cell counts and diversity one year after transplant.

The antigens these receptors bind are not known. Unique molecular identifiers tagged the TCRbeta library. Each CDR3 protein gets one entry after TCRdb re-called the PCR reads with MiXCR. The table lists about 300,000 distinct CDR3 sequences, less than 9.5% of them singletons, with about 8.2% in the top ten. The starting material was peripheral blood, obtained 360 days after TCRalphabeta/CD19-depleted stem cell transplant. The origin of the receptors is a female patient between 2 and 15 years old who had a stem cell transplant for Fanconi anemia, so the T cells may come from the graft donor.

This clonotype was recorded at least ten times. V gene TRBV3-1 combines with J gene TRBJ2-7; 13 nucleotides match TRBD2. The CDR3 contains 14 residues. The V segment lost 3 bases and the J segment 6 bases; nucleotides outside the gene matches: 2. Looked up from germline, CDR1 is LGHDT and CDR2 is YNNKEL (reference sequence). The CDR3 here is CASSQGLAGSEQYF. CDR3 sequence (DNA): TGTGCCAGCAGCCAGGGACTAGCGGGATCCGAGCAGTACTTC.

This chain links TRBV12-3 or TRBV12-4 with TRBJ2-2; D remains ambiguous. CDR3 length equals 17 residues. The ends were cut back, 2 bases at V and 5 bases at J, with 18 bases in the middle. The CDR3 sequence is CASSLWGLQAPTGELFF. CDR3 coding DNA: TGTGCCAGCAGTTTATGGGGTCTTCAGGCTCCGACCGGGGAGCTGTTTTTT.

This clonotype was picked up a small number of times. The chain uses TRBV19 and TRBJ1-5, with 7 bases aligning to TRBD1. The CDR3 loop spans 13 amino acids. After removal of 11 bases from V and 3 bases from J, the junction contained 7 bases not matched to a gene. CDR1 is LNHDA and CDR2 is SQIVND in the germline V gene (reference sequence). CDR3 amino acids: CAGGGQFNQPQHF. CDR3 nucleotide sequence: TGTGCCGGTGGGGGACAGTTCAATCAGCCCCAGCATTTT.

Ten or more counts support this clonotype. The chain has TRBV5-1 and TRBJ1-2, with D unclear. Germline lookup yields CDR1 SGHRS and CDR2 YFSETQ. This CDR3 region has 13 residues. Trimming cost V 4 bases and J 6 bases, with 13 bases left between them. The CDR3: CASSGSLSDGYTF. The CDR3 nucleotides read TGCGCCAGCAGCGGATCCCTCTCGGATGGCTACACCTTC.

In this sample, this clonotype turned up many times. This rearrangement joins TRBV12-3 or TRBV12-4 to TRBJ2-7; 8 bases are shared with TRBD2. CDR3 size: 14 residues. V trimming: 5 bases; J trimming: 0 bases; junction bases outside the gene matches: 3. As DNA, the CDR3 is TGTGCCAGCAGTGCCACTAGCGGCTCCTACGAGCAGTACTTC. The encoded protein is CASSATSGSYEQYF.

This clonotype was seen ten or more times. The CDR3 reads CASSEAWTATNEKLFF. The DNA for the CDR3 is TGTGCCAGCAGTGAAGCTTGGACTGCAACTAATGAAAAACTGTTTTTT. This sequence joins TRBV6-1 and TRBJ1-4; D unclear. The CDR3 extends over 16 amino acids. CDR1 is MNHNS and CDR2 is SASEGT in the germline V gene. Trimming left V 0 bases short and J 0 bases short, with 8 bases between.

This clonotype was counted a few times. The chain joins TRBV7-9 to TRBJ2-7; weak D call: TRBD2 (7 bases). Per the germline V gene, CDR1 is SEHNR and CDR2 is FQNEAQ (reference sequence). The CDR3 has 16 amino acids. V dropped 4 bases and J dropped 4 bases, with 20 bases sitting between them. CDR3 in amino acids: CASSSPSGGPPYEQYF. CDR3 DNA sequence: TGTGCCAGCAGCTCCCCCTCCGGGGGGCCTCCTTACGAGCAGTACTTC.

The J gene is TRBJ2-7, the V gene TRBV2; D is possibly TRBD2 (5 bases). CDR1 and CDR2 from the germline V gene are SNHLY and FYNNEI. Trimming removed 4 bases at V and 2 bases at J, with 9 bases between. The CDR3 loop spans 13 amino acids. In DNA form, the CDR3 reads TGTGCCAGCAGTGTCGAGAGGGCCTACGAGCAGTACGTC. Translated: CASSVERAYEQYV.

The V gene is TRBV7-3, the J gene TRBJ2-2; D is undetermined. Deletions cut 8 bases from V and 1 base from J, with 8 bases between. CDR3 length: 13 amino acids. Germline lookup yields CDR1 SGHTA and CDR2 FQGTGA. CDR3 sequence: CASGTLNTGELFF. CDR3 DNA sequence: TGTGCCAGCGGCACATTGAACACCGGGGAGCTGTTTTTT.

A few counts support this clonotype. The V gene is TRBV7-2, the J gene TRBJ2-7, with D tentatively TRBD2 (5 bases). Germline V gives CDR1 SGHTA, CDR2 FQGNSA. The V and J ends lost 1 base and 6 bases respectively, with 10 bases between them. This CDR3 contains 13 residues. The CDR3 region is CASSLVGSTEQYF. The CDR3 nucleotides are TGTGCCAGCAGCTTAGTGGGGAGCACCGAGCAGTACTTC.

V gene TRBV7-9 combines with J gene TRBJ2-7, with a possible D match to TRBD2 (7 bases). Germline lookup yields CDR1 SEHNR and CDR2 FQNEAQ (reference sequence). Trimming took off 1 base at V and 4 bases at J, with 14 bases between the two ends. The CDR3 is made up of 15 amino acids. In DNA, the CDR3 is TGTGCCAGCAGCTTAGGCGGGGGCAGGTTATACGAGCAGTACGTC. Its translation: CASSLGGGRLYEQYV.

This clonotype was detected many times. The J gene is TRBJ2-3, the V gene TRBV5-1; TRBD2 aligns across 8 bases. Germline V gene lookup returns CDR1 SGHRS and CDR2 YFSETQ. The J segment lost 3 bases and the V segment lost 6 bases, leaving 6 bases of the junction unmatched. CDR3 size: 14 residues. CDR3 loop: CASMGGRWTDTQYF. CDR3 in DNA: TGCGCCAGCATGGGCGGGAGGTGGACAGATACGCAGTATTTT.

The CDR3 is CASSLSSVGRNEQYF. CDR3 sequence (DNA): TGTGCCAGCAGCTTAAGTTCAGTCGGGCGGAACGAGCAGTACTTC. V is TRBV7-9 and J is TRBJ2-7; D unresolved. The germline V gene has CDR1 SEHNR and CDR2 FQNEAQ (reference sequence). The CDR3 has 15 residues. Trimming removed 2 bases at V and 5 bases at J, with 16 bases between.

The table lists this clonotype with a few counts. The chain employs TRBV7-2 and TRBJ1-1; D gene unclear. This CDR3 spans 16 amino acids. Trimming stripped 2 bases from V and 2 bases from J, with 15 bases between. Germline V CDR1 and CDR2: SGHTA, FQGNSA. CDR3 nucleotide sequence: TGTGCCAGCAGCTTAAGCTGGCTTACTAGAAACACTGAAGCTTTCTTT. Translation gives CASSLSWLTRNTEAFF. Drawing the rest from reference TRBV7-2 and TRBJ1-1, the complete variable domain is GAGVSQSPSNKVTEKGKDVELRCDPISGHTALYWYRQSLGQGLEFLIYFQGNSAPDKSGLPSDRFSAERTGGSVSTLTIQRTQQEDSAVYLCASSLSWLTRNTEAFFGQGTRLTVV.

This clonotype was detected ten times or more. This sequence joins TRBV7-8 and TRBJ2-3; 10 bases line up with TRBD1. V lost 3 bases to trimming and J lost 2 bases; unmatched junction nucleotides: 5. There are 16 residues in the CDR3. Germline V lookup: CDR1 SGHVS, CDR2 FQNEAQ. For the CDR3, the DNA is TGTGCCAGCAGCTTTATGACAGGGGGCCCCACAGATACGCAGTATTTT. This encodes CASSFMTGGPTDTQYF.

The chain recombines TRBV12-3 or TRBV12-4 with TRBJ1-2, with no clear D. The CDR3 contains 15 residues. The V end lost 6 bases, the J end lost 6 bases, and 20 bases lay between the germline ends. The CDR3 sequence: CASRSGLGGNHGYTF. The CDR3 coding sequence is TGTGCCAGCAGATCCGGACTGGGAGGGAACCATGGCTACACCTTC.

The V and J genes are TRBV6-5 and TRBJ2-2, with D hard to call. Germline assignment: CDR1 MNHEY and CDR2 SVGAGI. Trimming removed 1 base at V and 8 bases at J, with 17 bases between. CDR3 length: 16 residues. The CDR3 DNA reads as TGTGCCAGCAGTTACTTCCTAGGGTCAGCCGAAGGGGAGCTGTTTTTT. This sequence encodes CASSYFLGSAEGELFF.

The V gene is TRBV2, the J gene TRBJ1-2; D not resolved. V was shortened by 6 bases and J by 4 bases, with 6 bases between the two germline ends. The V gene's germline CDR1 is SNHLY and CDR2 FYNNEI. This CDR3 is built from 11 residues. For the CDR3, the DNA is TGTGCCAGCAGCGCTCCCTATGGCTACACCTTC. This encodes CASSAPYGYTF.

This clonotype was detected only a few times. The V gene is TRBV27, the J gene TRBJ1-2; a weak D match, TRBD1 (6 bases). Per the germline V gene, CDR1 is MNHEY and CDR2 is SMNVEV (reference sequence). Trimming took off 7 bases at V and 4 bases at J, with 10 bases between the two ends. CDR3 length: 12 amino acids. The CDR3 loop reads CASTTGSYGYTF. In DNA, the CDR3 is TGTGCCAGCACCACAGGGTCCTATGGCTACACCTTC.

The J gene is TRBJ1-2, the V gene TRBV29-1; 8 bases fit TRBD1. V was pared by 3 bases and J by 6 bases, with 3 bases of the junction left unmatched. CDR1 is SQVTM and CDR2 is ANQGSEA in the germline V gene. The CDR3 is 12 residues long. Here the CDR3 reads CSVDGTGNGYTF. The CDR3 DNA reads TGCAGCGTTGATGGGACAGGAAATGGCTACACCTTC.

In the case of this clonotype: Because it lacks the conserved phenylalanine or tryptophan at the end, this CDR3 is likely a read error. The chain joins TRBV20-1 to TRBJ1-1, with 7 bases matching TRBD1. This CDR3 comprises 12 residues. Unmatched junction bases numbered 5, after V lost 6 bases and J lost 4 bases. CDR1 and CDR2 (germline): DFQATT, SNEGSKA (reference sequence). The CDR3 is CSADRRATEAFC. In DNA, the CDR3 is TGCAGTGCGGACAGGAGGGCCACTGAAGCTTTCTGT.

This clonotype was seen a few times. The V gene is TRBV6-1, the J gene TRBJ2-4; possibly TRBD1 for D (5 bases). CDR1 is MNHNS and CDR2 is SASEGT in the germline V gene. Trimming pared 7 bases from V and 0 bases from J, leaving 13 bases between. This CDR3 comprises 15 residues. The CDR3 protein is CASTPGPLAKNIQYF. In DNA, the CDR3 is TGTGCCAGCACCCCAGGGCCTCTAGCCAAAAACATTCAGTACTTC.

This clonotype was detected ten times or more. V and J are TRBV12-3 or TRBV12-4 and TRBJ2-1, with D possibly matching TRBD1 (5 bases). Trimming removed 3 bases from V and 9 bases from J, with 12 bases in between. The CDR3 runs 13 residues. CDR3 DNA: TGTGCCAGCAGTTTGGGGCCCCTGGGTGAGCAGTTCTTC. It encodes CASSLGPLGEQFF.

The sample holds many counts of this clonotype. The chain recombines TRBV5-1 with TRBJ1-2; 8 bases are a match to TRBD1. Germline lookup yields CDR1 SGHRS and CDR2 YFSETQ. This CDR3 comprises 13 residues. Trimming cost V 0 bases and J 6 bases; bases outside gene matches: 1. For the CDR3, the DNA is TGCGCCAGCAGCTTGGCGACAGGGGATGGCTACACCTTC. It translates to CASSLATGDGYTF.

The table lists this clonotype with many counts. V gene TRBV5-1 combines with J gene TRBJ2-7; 7 bases agree with TRBD1. With 1 base clipped from V and 3 bases from J, the junction kept 7 bases outside the gene matches. CDR3 length: 15 amino acids. Germline V gene lookup returns CDR1 SGHRS and CDR2 YFSETQ. The CDR3 DNA follows: TGCGCCAGCAGCTTGAAGGGGACAGTCGACTACGAGCAGTACTTC. It encodes CASSLKGTVDYEQYF.

V usage is TRBV2 and J usage is TRBJ1-2, with a weak D call TRBD1 (6 bases). Germline CDR1 is SNHLY and CDR2 is FYNNEI. Trimming removed 6 bases from V and 5 bases from J, with 13 bases in between. This CDR3 contains 13 residues. CDR3: CASRTGSGYGYTF. The CDR3 coding sequence is TGTGCCAGCAGGACAGGTTCGGGATATGGCTACACCTTC.

This clonotype came up many times. The rearrangement joins TRBV20-1 to TRBJ2-1; 8 nucleotides line up with TRBD2. Germline CDR1 reads DFQATT; CDR2 reads SNEGSKA (reference sequence). The CDR3 is 13 amino acids. Unmatched junction bases numbered 1, after V lost 3 bases and J lost 3 bases. Here the CDR3 DNA reads TGCAGTGCTAGCGGGAGGGGCTACAATGAGCAGTTCTTC. Translating it yields CSASGRGYNEQFF.

This clonotype was seen repeatedly, ten times or more. The genes are TRBV9 and TRBJ2-7; D call uncertain. V shed 1 base and J shed 2 bases, with 16 bases lying between them. Looked up from germline, CDR1 is SGDLS and CDR2 is YYNGEE. The CDR3 runs to 16 residues. The CDR3 spells CASSVRPDTSTYEQYF. CDR3 coding DNA: TGTGCCAGCAGCGTACGACCTGACACGTCCACCTACGAGCAGTACTTC.

This clonotype was found many times. The chain joins TRBV7-2 to TRBJ2-7; 15 bases are a match to TRBD2. Per the germline V gene, CDR1 is SGHTA and CDR2 is FQGNSA. The CDR3 has 18 amino acids. V lost 0 bases and J lost 3; bases outside the gene matches: 6. CDR3 region: CASSLAWTSGRGGYEQYF. DNA of the CDR3: TGTGCCAGCAGCTTAGCTTGGACTAGCGGGAGGGGAGGCTACGAGCAGTACTTC. Combining the CDR3 with reference TRBV7-2 and TRBJ2-7 gives the whole variable domain GAGVSQSPSNKVTEKGKDVELRCDPISGHTALYWYRQSLGQGLEFLIYFQGNSAPDKSGLPSDRFSAERTGGSVSTLTIQRTQQEDSAVYLCASSLAWTSGRGGYEQYFGPGTRLTVT.

About this clonotype: Since a much larger clone is just one base distant, this may be a read error. The chain employs TRBV4-1 and TRBJ2-7, with 7 bases identical to TRBD2. The CDR3 is made up of 16 amino acids. With 5 bases clipped from V and 0 bases from J, the junction kept 10 bases outside the gene matches. Germline V gene lookup returns CDR1 MGHRA and CDR2 YSYEKL. The CDR3 loop is CASSDNRLAASYEQYF. DNA of the CDR3: TGCGCCAGCAGCGATAACCGGCTAGCGGCCTCCTACGAGCAGTACTTC.

The chain couples TRBV3-1 to TRBJ2-7; tentative D call: TRBD1 (6 bases). Between the trimmed V and J ends, which lost 4 bases and 2 bases, there was a span of 12 bases. Germline loops: CDR1 LGHDT, CDR2 YNNKEL (reference sequence). There are 14 residues in the CDR3. Here the CDR3 DNA reads TGTGCCAGCAGCCCACCGACAGGTCCCTACGAGCAGTACGTC. It translates to CASSPPTGPYEQYV.

This clonotype was detected a few times. The chain carries TRBV6-1 and TRBJ1-2; TRBD1 aligns across 7 bases. The CDR3 covers 14 residues. The germline V gene encodes CDR1 MNHNS and CDR2 SASEGT. J was trimmed by 2 bases and V by 7 bases; bases with no gene match: 7. Here the CDR3 DNA reads TGTGCCAGCACGCGGGACAGCGACAACTATGGCTACACCTTC. Translation: CASTRDSDNYGYTF.